The sequence of this T cell receptor beta chain was determined in a study of Graves' ophthalmopathy and Graves' hyperthyroidism. Amplifying from RNA transcripts, the study obtained TCR beta CDR3 regions. In the first round, RT-PCR was carried out with HTBI primers, and a multiplex PCR formed the second round. TCRdb passed the multiplex PCR reads through MiXCR, listing each CDR3 protein once. This sample has some 380,000 distinct CDR3 sequences, with over 15% found just once. This clonotype has a handful of counts. The V end lost 6 bases, the J end lost 0 bases, and 16 bases lay between the germline ends. Germline CDR1 reads SGHRS; CDR2 reads YFSETQ. The CDR3 contains 15 residues.

This receptor was identified in a woman under 30 with stable Graves' hyperthyroidism. V is TRBV5-1 and J is TRBJ2-7; TRBD2 might be the D (6 bases). The sequenced material came from peripheral blood. CDR3 coding DNA: TGCGCCAGCACACCGGGCGGGACGAGCTCCTACGAGCAGTACTTC. It translates to CASTPGGTSSYEQYF.